The rows below give T cell receptor beta chains drawn from one sample of a study of cytomegalovirus exposure and HLA in healthy donors. The assay was immunoSEQ multiplex PCR, and TCRdb's table has in-frame clones only and misses some. The sample has some 180,000 clones, roughly 87% seen once. Sequences were obtained from PBMCs. The receptors here all came from a man aged 40-49 years in good health and CMV-seronegative. CDR3s include the opening cysteine and the closing phenylalanine or tryptophan. Each record gives: J gene, D gene, V gene, clone size, CDR3 protein, CDR3 DNA. D genes are given only for firm matches. Clone size is stated in some rows and not others, as once, few, many or a class when expanded.

TRBJ1-2,-,TRBV10-3,once,CAISDTRSYGYTF,TGTGCCATCAGTGATACCCGGTCCTATGGCTACACCTTC
TRBJ2-7,-,TRBV11-2,-,CASSLDRGPSYEQYF,TGTGCCAGCAGCTTAGACAGGGGACCCTCCTACGAGCAGTACTTC
TRBJ2-2,-,TRBV7-3,-,CASSPKGRAGELFF,TGTGCCAGCAGCCCGAAAGGCAGGGCCGGGGAGCTGTTTTTT
TRBJ2-5,TRBD2,TRBV6-1,-,CASSERLAGDSETQYF,TGTGCCAGCAGTGAAAGGCTAGCGGGAGATTCAGAGACCCAGTACTTC
TRBJ2-1,-,TRBV5-6,-,CASSGPLLANSYNEQFF,TGTGCCAGCAGCGGCCCTCTGCTAGCAAACTCCTACAATGAGCAGTTCTTC
TRBJ2-7,TRBD2,TRBV5-1,-,CASSLGTSGPRTYEQYF,TGCGCCAGCAGCTTGGGGACTAGCGGGCCCCGCACCTACGAGCAGTACTTC
TRBJ1-1,-,TRBV7-2,-,CASSLGRQNTEAFF,TGTGCCAGCAGCTTAGGGAGGCAGAACACTGAAGCTTTCTTT
TRBJ2-2,TRBD2,TRBV7-2,few,CASSSSAGGTGELFF,TGTGCCAGCAGCTCCTCGGCGGGAGGCACCGGGGAGCTGTTTTTT
TRBJ1-2,-,TRBV18,-,CASSLGLLGGYTF,TGTGCCAGCTCACTGGGACTCCTAGGAGGCTACACCTTC
TRBJ2-2,-,TRBV5-4,-,CASSLSVTGELFF,TGTGCCAGCAGCTTATCAGTAACCGGGGAGCTGTTTTTT
TRBJ2-2,-,TRBV4-3,few,CASSQDEESGELFF,TGCGCCAGCAGCCAAGATGAGGAATCCGGGGAGCTGTTTTTT
TRBJ2-5,TRBD2,TRBV15,-,CATSRDPGGEGETQYF,TGTGCCACCAGCAGAGACCCGGGGGGGGAGGGGGAGACCCAGTACTTC
TRBJ2-7,TRBD2,TRBV30,few,CAWSRGDGHEQYF,TGTGCCTGGAGTCGGGGGGACGGACACGAGCAGTACTTC
TRBJ2-1,TRBD2,TRBV4-3,-,CASSLGGRSRYNEQFF,TGCGCCAGCAGCCTCGGCGGGAGGTCTCGGTACAATGAGCAGTTCTTC
TRBJ2-3,-,TRBV7-2,-,CASSLAIGTDTQYF,TGTGCCAGCAGCTTAGCGATAGGCACAGATACGCAGTATTTT
TRBJ1-2,-,TRBV7-9,-,CASTNPVLEDYTF,TGTGCCAGCACGAATCCGGTCCTCGAGGACTACACCTTC
TRBJ1-2,TRBD1,TRBV18,-,CASSPTGTGGTGEYGYTF,TGTGCCAGCTCACCAACCGGGACAGGGGGGACCGGGGAATATGGCTACACCTTC
TRBJ2-2,-,TRBV7-9,-,CAALANTGELFF,TGTGCCGCGCTAGCGAACACCGGGGAGCTGTTTTTT
TRBJ1-1,-,TRBV5-1,-,CASSLAYDSTEAFF,TGCGCCAGCAGCTTGGCCTATGACTCCACTGAAGCTTTCTTT
TRBJ2-1,-,TRBV5-1,-,CASSLTQGGYNEQFF,TGCGCCAGCAGTCTGACCCAGGGTGGGTACAATGAGCAGTTCTTC
TRBJ1-4,-,TRBV5-4,-,CASSLVPVISTNEKLFF,TGTGCCAGCAGCTTGGTTCCAGTAATATCAACTAATGAAAAACTGTTTTTT
TRBJ2-5,-,TRBV9,-,CASSVGLGQIQETQYF,TGTGCCAGCAGCGTAGGGCTGGGGCAGATCCAAGAGACCCAGTACTTC
TRBJ1-1,TRBD1,TRBV30,-,CASGGQGITEAFF,TGTGCCTCAGGGGGACAGGGAATTACTGAAGCTTTCTTT
TRBJ2-1,TRBD2,TRBV30,-,CAWRLSGRAANEQFF,TGTGCCTGGAGACTCAGCGGGAGGGCCGCCAATGAGCAGTTCTTC
TRBJ1-1,TRBD1,TRBV2,-,CASSLQGTNTEAFF,TGTGCCAGCAGTTTACAGGGGACGAACACTGAAGCTTTCTTT
TRBJ2-5,TRBD2,TRBV18,few,CASSPSSGVQETQYF,TGTGCCAGCTCACCGTCCAGCGGGGTTCAAGAGACCCAGTACTTC
TRBJ2-3,-,TRBV27,-,CASSPLGGTQYF,TGTGCCAGCAGTCCCTTAGGCGGTACGCAGTATTTT
TRBJ2-1,-,TRBV4-1,-,CASSQPPSNEQFF,TGCGCCAGCAGCCAACCCCCCAGCAATGAGCAGTTCTTC
TRBJ1-1,-,TRBV11-3,-,CASSLVGGGGTEAFF,TGTGCCAGCAGCTTAGTGGGGGGGGGAGGCACTGAAGCTTTCTTT
TRBJ2-3,TRBD2,TRBV7-2,few,CASSSRGGRIGDTQYF,TGTGCCAGCAGCTCCCGAGGCGGGAGGATAGGAGATACGCAGTATTTT
TRBJ2-7,-,TRBV4-1,-,CASSQENRAYEQYF,TGCGCCAGCAGCCAAGAAAACAGGGCCTACGAGCAGTACTTC
TRBJ2-7,TRBD1,TRBV19,-,CASSMLGRQGDYEQYF,TGTGCCAGTAGTATGCTCGGGCGGCAGGGGGACTACGAGCAGTACTTC
TRBJ2-7,-,TRBV4-2,-,CASSQDTRNYEQYF,TGTGCCAGCAGCCAAGATACTCGAAACTACGAGCAGTACTTC
TRBJ2-7,TRBD1,TRBV2,-,CASRRTGADDEQYF,TGTGCCAGCAGGAGGACAGGGGCTGACGACGAGCAGTACTTC
TRBJ1-2,-,TRBV30,few,CAWRPQGLLYGYTF,TGTGCCTGGAGGCCCCAGGGACTCCTCTATGGCTACACCTTC
TRBJ1-1,TRBD1,TRBV28,-,CASSLTGVATEAFF,TGTGCCAGCAGTTTGACAGGGGTTGCCACTGAAGCTTTCTTT
TRBJ2-1,-,TRBV5-4,-,CASSLAGGNEQFF,TGTGCCAGCAGCTTGGCCGGGGGCAATGAGCAGTTCTTC
TRBJ2-3,TRBD2,TRBV7-8,-,CASSPGLAGALRLTDTQYF,TGTGCCAGCAGCCCGGGACTAGCGGGGGCCCTTCGTCTCACAGATACGCAGTATTTT
TRBJ2-7,TRBD1,TRBV4-1,-,CASSQLPSGTEVEQYF,TGCGCCAGCAGCCAATTACCCTCCGGGACAGAGGTCGAGCAGTACTTC
TRBJ2-7,TRBD1,TRBV5-1,-,CASSTGQVTYEQYF,TGCGCCAGCAGCACCGGACAGGTAACCTACGAGCAGTACTTC
TRBJ1-5,TRBD1,TRBV19,-,CASSISSGGGQPQHF,TGTGCCAGTAGTATATCCTCAGGGGGCGGTCAGCCCCAGCATTTT
TRBJ2-3,-,TRBV5-5,-,CASSWGDVLSTDTQYF,TGTGCCAGCAGCTGGGGGGATGTTCTTAGCACAGATACGCAGTATTTT
TRBJ1-2,TRBD1,TRBV4-2,-,CASSQEGTGINYGYTF,TGTGCCAGCAGCCAAGAAGGGACAGGAATTAACTATGGCTACACCTTC
TRBJ2-7,TRBD2,TRBV7-2,-,CASSLGSGGRYEQYF,TGTGCCAGCAGCTTAGGCTCGGGGGGTAGATACGAGCAGTACTTC